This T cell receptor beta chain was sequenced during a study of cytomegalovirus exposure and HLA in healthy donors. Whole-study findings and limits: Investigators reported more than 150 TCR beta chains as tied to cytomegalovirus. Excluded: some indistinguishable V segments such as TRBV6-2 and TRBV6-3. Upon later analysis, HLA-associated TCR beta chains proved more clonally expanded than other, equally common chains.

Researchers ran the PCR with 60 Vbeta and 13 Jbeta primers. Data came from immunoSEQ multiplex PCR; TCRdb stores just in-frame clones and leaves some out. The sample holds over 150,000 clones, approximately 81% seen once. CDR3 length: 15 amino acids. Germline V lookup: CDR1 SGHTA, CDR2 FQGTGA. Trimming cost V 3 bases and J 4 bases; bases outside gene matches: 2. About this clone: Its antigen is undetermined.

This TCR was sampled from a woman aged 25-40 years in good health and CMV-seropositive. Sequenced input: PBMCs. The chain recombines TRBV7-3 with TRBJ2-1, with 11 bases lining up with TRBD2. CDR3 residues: CASSFSGGAYNEQFF. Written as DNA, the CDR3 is TGTGCCAGCAGCTTTAGCGGGGGGGCATACAATGAGCAGTTCTTC.